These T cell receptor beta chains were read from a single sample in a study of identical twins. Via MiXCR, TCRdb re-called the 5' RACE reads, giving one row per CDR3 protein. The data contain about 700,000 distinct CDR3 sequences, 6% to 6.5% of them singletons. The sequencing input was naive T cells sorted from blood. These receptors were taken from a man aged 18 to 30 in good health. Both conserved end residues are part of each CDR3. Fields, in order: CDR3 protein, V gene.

CDR3 protein: CAISPGSANTGELFF
V gene: TRBV10-3

CDR3 protein: CSVEVGPQGYTF
V gene: TRBV29-1

CDR3 protein: CASSPNPGGDTQYF
V gene: TRBV12-3/TRBV12-4

CDR3 protein: CASLVTGGALNEQFF
V gene: TRBV12-3/TRBV12-4

CDR3 protein: CASDSMNTEAFF
V gene: TRBV5-6

CDR3 protein: CSASRGFPDTGELFF
V gene: TRBV20-1

CDR3 protein: CAISESPGFTDTQYF
V gene: TRBV10-3

CDR3 protein: CASSFSGLSNQPQHF
V gene: TRBV12-3/TRBV12-4

CDR3 protein: CGLAGETQYF
V gene: TRBV20-1

CDR3 protein: CASSEGAWDTQDF
V gene: TRBV6-1

CDR3 protein: CASSLMGAGTDTQYF
V gene: TRBV5-1

CDR3 protein: CASSLAAGTYEQYF
V gene: TRBV7-8

CDR3 protein: CASSLLGRGNTEAFF
V gene: TRBV12-3/TRBV12-4

CDR3 protein: CASSPSEDQPQHF
V gene: TRBV18

CDR3 protein: CASSWTGGLPQHF
V gene: TRBV5-1

CDR3 protein: CASSHNSGSNSKNIQYF
V gene: TRBV4-2

CDR3 protein: CASSPGVTEAFF
V gene: TRBV12-3/TRBV12-4

CDR3 protein: CATSAGGDYNEQFF
V gene: TRBV24-1

CDR3 protein: CASSPSGRRYNEQFF
V gene: TRBV6-1

CDR3 protein: CASSIPGRLPYGYTF
V gene: TRBV19

CDR3 protein: CASSPFRDRGRNTIYF
V gene: TRBV6-1

CDR3 protein: CASSQGQEDQPQHF
V gene: TRBV5-5

CDR3 protein: CASSAPTKPVRANEQFF
V gene: TRBV7-2

CDR3 protein: CASSFEGPQPQHF
V gene: TRBV6-6

CDR3 protein: CASSDQSSGDTQYF
V gene: TRBV9

CDR3 protein: CASSPSLGRAGNTIYF
V gene: TRBV11-2

CDR3 protein: CSARIRAGGGGELFF
V gene: TRBV20-1

CDR3 protein: CAIRVAGEGGETQYF
V gene: TRBV10-3

CDR3 protein: CASSFPGRNTEAFF
V gene: TRBV5-1

CDR3 protein: CASSAAGTSGSREQFF
V gene: TRBV9

CDR3 protein: CASRREPSNYGYTF
V gene: TRBV7-9

CDR3 protein: CSVRGLRVSEQYF
V gene: TRBV29-1

CDR3 protein: CSAKPGLGTRTGELFF
V gene: TRBV20-1

CDR3 protein: CASSLATDSYNEQFF
V gene: TRBV5-1

CDR3 protein: CSAREGPEPRLASYEQYF
V gene: TRBV20-1

CDR3 protein: CATSSPGLLAGVGMNIQYF
V gene: TRBV15

CDR3 protein: CASSGVGPDTQYF
V gene: TRBV25-1

CDR3 protein: CATSRQESYEQYF
V gene: TRBV15

CDR3 protein: CASARAWETQYF
V gene: TRBV28

CDR3 protein: CASSWPSAKETQYF
V gene: TRBV6-2/TRBV6-3

CDR3 protein: CASSLVTSGSPDTQYF
V gene: TRBV7-8

CDR3 protein: CSTSLYNEQFF
V gene: TRBV20-1

CDR3 protein: CASSFFRGQGVREQYF
V gene: TRBV27

CDR3 protein: CSARAGGPAVEQFF
V gene: TRBV20-1

CDR3 protein: CAIRDSGTFYGYTF
V gene: TRBV10-3

CDR3 protein: CASRWDRDRFDEQFF
V gene: TRBV6-1

CDR3 protein: CASSRPQGLADFYEQYF
V gene: TRBV7-9

CDR3 protein: CASSPLERPGQFF
V gene: TRBV18

CDR3 protein: CASSSAPQGYNEQFF
V gene: TRBV7-2

CDR3 protein: CASSLGRGGETYEQYF
V gene: TRBV28

CDR3 protein: CASRNWDTGELFF
V gene: TRBV6-1

CDR3 protein: CASSTRGQFF
V gene: TRBV12-3/TRBV12-4

CDR3 protein: CASSQTQVGDSPLHF
V gene: TRBV5-1

CDR3 protein: CSARQSTEAFF
V gene: TRBV20-1

CDR3 protein: CASSPLTGAGGNEQFF
V gene: TRBV7-9

CDR3 protein: CSAATSGRAGELFF
V gene: TRBV20-1

CDR3 protein: CASSRAVNQPQHF
V gene: TRBV18

CDR3 protein: CAIPRTGGVDGELFF
V gene: TRBV10-3

CDR3 protein: CASSQDRTDEAFF
V gene: TRBV3-1

CDR3 protein: CAISPAGTDYEQYF
V gene: TRBV10-3